Below, 22 T cell receptor beta chains from the same sample are listed, as sequenced in a study of shared clonotypes between healthy human individuals. Some clones are missing from TCRdb's copy, which holds only in-frame ones; the method was immunoSEQ multiplex PCR. The sample yields roughly 2.4 million clones, more than 90% seen once. Sequenced input: naive CD4+ T cells sorted from blood. Subset specified: CD45RA+ positively selected. The receptors shown here come from a man younger than 35 in good health.

Only one count was recorded for this clone. The chain has TRBV6-5 and TRBJ2-1; tentatively, D is TRBD1 (5 bases). V lost 4 bases and J lost 1, with 8 bases in between. This CDR3 has 14 amino acids. Germline loops: CDR1 MNHEY, CDR2 SVGAGI. The CDR3 nucleotides are TGTGCCAGCAGTTCAGGGTGGTCCTACAATGAGCAGTTCTTC. Residues: CASSSGWSYNEQFF.

V and J are TRBV10-3 and TRBJ2-3; 7 bases agree with TRBD2. Looked up from germline, CDR1 is ENHRY and CDR2 is SYGVKD. Trimming removed 3 bases from V and 1 base from J; junction bases left unmatched: 7. The length of the CDR3 is 16 residues. The CDR3 protein is CAISDFPAGRTDTQYF. For the CDR3, the DNA is TGTGCCATCAGTGACTTTCCAGCGGGACGCACAGATACGCAGTATTTT.

The chain carries TRBV5-6 and TRBJ1-1; a weak D match, TRBD1 (6 bases). Trimming left V 2 bases short and J 0 bases short, with 11 bases between. The CDR3 has 15 amino acids. From germline, CDR1 is SGHDT and CDR2 YYEEEE. In DNA form, the CDR3 reads TGTGCCAGCAGCTTTTTCGGGGGCATGAACACTGAAGCTTTCTTT. It specifies CASSFFGGMNTEAFF.

This clone has a single count. V is TRBV5-1 and J is TRBJ1-4, with 7 bases that match TRBD1. CDR1 is SGHRS, CDR2 YFSETQ, per germline. CDR3 length equals 15 residues. The V segment lost 5 bases and the J segment 3 bases; nucleotides outside the gene matches: 7. The chain's CDR3 is CASRPTGAPNEKLFF. For the CDR3, the DNA is TGCGCCAGCAGACCCACAGGGGCTCCTAATGAAAAACTGTTTTTT. Looking up the rest from reference TRBV5-1 and TRBJ1-4 gives the full variable domain: KAGVTQTPRYLIKTRGQQVTLSCSPISGHRSVSWYQQTPGQGLQFLFEYFSETQRNKGNFPGRFSGRQFSNSRSEMNVSTLELGDSALYLCASRPTGAPNEKLFFGSGTQLSVL.

V gene TRBV6-6 combines with J gene TRBJ2-7; 11 positions match TRBD2. The V gene's germline CDR1 is MNHNY and CDR2 SVGAGI (reference sequence). The V and J ends lost 6 bases and 2 bases, in that order; junction bases with no gene match: 3. The CDR3 contains 14 residues. The CDR3 nucleotides are TGTGCCAGCAGAGGGACTAGCGGTACCTACGAGCAGTACTTC. This encodes CASRGTSGTYEQYF.

V gene TRBV5-1 combines with J gene TRBJ2-7; no definite D call. V was clipped by 0 bases and J by 5 bases, with 6 bases between them. The germline V gene has CDR1 SGHRS and CDR2 YFSETQ. The length of the CDR3 is 12 residues. The DNA of the CDR3 is TGCGCCAGCAGCTTGGGGGTAAACGAGCAGTACTTC. Translated: CASSLGVNEQYF.

The chain recombines TRBV10-3 with TRBJ1-1; TRBD1 might be the D (6 bases). This CDR3 comprises 19 residues. V was trimmed by 6 bases and J by 0 bases, leaving 26 bases between them. Germline assignment: CDR1 ENHRY and CDR2 SYGVKD. This CDR3 reads CAISETYRAPSSMNTEAFF. In DNA, the CDR3 is TGTGCCATCAGCGAGACCTACAGGGCTCCCTCCTCCATGAACACTGAAGCTTTCTTT.

This chain joins TRBV10-2 and TRBJ1-1; D uncertain. Deletions cut 4 bases from V and 4 bases from J, with 16 bases between. CDR3 length equals 15 residues. From germline, CDR1 is WSHSY and CDR2 SAAADI. DNA for the CDR3: TGCGCCAGCAGTGGTTGGTTAGGGCAAGGCACTGAAGCTTTCTTT. Its translation: CASSGWLGQGTEAFF.

The V call is TRBV18, the J call TRBJ2-7, with D tentatively TRBD2 (5 bases). This CDR3 comprises 16 residues. Per germline, CDR1 KGHSH and CDR2 LQKENI. V was shortened by 1 base and J by 3 bases, with 16 bases between the two germline ends. CDR3 DNA sequence: TGTGCCAGCTCACCACAAGAGGGCCCCCTAATCTACGAGCAGTACTTC. Amino acids: CASSPQEGPLIYEQYF.

The genes are TRBV27 and TRBJ2-7; D is possibly TRBD2 (8 bases). V shed 6 bases and J shed 3 bases, with 15 bases lying between them. The CDR3 is made up of 14 amino acids. Germline CDR1 MNHEY, CDR2 SMNVEV (reference sequence). As DNA, the CDR3 is TGTGCCAGCAGCTTAGCGGGACAGCTCTACGAGCAGTACTTC. Encoded protein: CASSLAGQLYEQYF.

The gene calls are TRBV5-6 and TRBJ1-4, with D unresolved. V lost 0 bases, J lost 9 bases, and 12 bases lay in between. The CDR3 contains 14 residues. CDR1 is SGHDT, CDR2 YYEEEE, per germline. This chain's CDR3 is CASSLEPDAKKLFF. In nucleotides, the CDR3 is TGTGCCAGCAGCTTGGAACCGGACGCCAAAAAACTGTTTTTT.

V is TRBV20-1 and J is TRBJ2-2; D is undetermined. From germline, CDR1 is DFQATT and CDR2 SNEGSKA (reference sequence). The CDR3 covers 11 residues. V lost 6 bases, J lost 5 bases, and 7 bases lay in between. The CDR3 DNA follows: TGCAGTGCCCAGAGTACCGGGGAGCTGTTTTTT. Translating it yields CSAQSTGELFF.

V gene TRBV7-9 combines with J gene TRBJ1-6, with D unclear. Germline V CDR1 and CDR2: SEHNR, FQNEAQ (reference sequence). V shed 0 bases and J shed 10 bases, with 10 bases lying between them. The CDR3 consists of 14 residues. The CDR3 region has the DNA TGTGCCAGCAGCTTAGCGCCCCAGAACTCACCCCTCCACTTT. It codes for CASSLAPQNSPLHF.

The chain has TRBV7-2 and TRBJ2-1; TRBD2 matches 11 bases. This CDR3 is 15 amino acids long. Germline V CDR1 and CDR2: SGHTA, FQGNSA. The J segment lost 14 bases and the V segment lost 5 bases, leaving 14 bases of the junction unmatched. The CDR3 loop is CASSTYASGGTQEFF. CDR3 DNA sequence: TGTGCCAGCAGCACATACGCTAGCGGGGGGACCCAGGAGTTCTTC.

The chain combines TRBV4-1 with TRBJ2-3; 7 bases map to TRBD2. CDR1 is MGHRA, CDR2 YSYEKL, per germline. Trimming took 2 bases from V and 5 from J; bases not matched to a gene: 7. This CDR3 has 15 amino acids. CDR3 in amino acids: CASSQTGTTLDTQYF. CDR3 DNA sequence: TGCGCCAGCAGCCAAACCGGGACTACTTTAGATACGCAGTATTTT.

CDR3 protein: CATSRDIKGVSTDTQYF. Here the CDR3 DNA reads TGTGCCACCAGCAGAGATATCAAGGGTGTTAGCACAGATACGCAGTATTTT. This chain uses TRBV15 with TRBJ2-3; the D is unclear. Germline V gene lookup returns CDR1 LNHNV and CDR2 YYDKDF (reference sequence). V lost 0 bases and J 0 bases, leaving 13 bases between the germline ends. The length of the CDR3 is 17 residues.

V and J are TRBV28 and TRBJ2-7; possibly TRBD1 for D (5 bases). Trimming took off 6 bases at V and 2 bases at J, with 17 bases between the two ends. The CDR3 consists of 15 residues. The germline CDR1 and CDR2 sequences are MDHEN and SYDVKM. The CDR3 DNA follows: TGTGCCAGCAGCCCTCAGGGCCTAGGGACCTACGAGCAGTACTTC. This gives the protein CASSPQGLGTYEQYF.

This chain connects TRBV19 to TRBJ1-1; D remains ambiguous. CDR3 length equals 13 residues. CDR1 and CDR2 (germline): LNHDA, SQIVND (reference sequence). The V gene lost 5 bases and the J gene lost 2 bases, with 9 bases spanning the gap. The CDR3 bases are TGTGCCAGTAGTGGGCAACGAAACACTGAAGCTTTCTTT. Its translation is CASSGQRNTEAFF. Full variable domain (remainder filled in from reference TRBV19 and TRBJ1-1): DGGITQSPKYLFRKEGQNVTLSCEQNLNHDAMYWYRQDPGQGLRLIYYSQIVNDFQKGDIAEGYSVSREKKESFPLTVTSAQKNPTAFYLCASSGQRNTEAFFGQGTRLTVV.

The chain uses TRBV5-6 and TRBJ1-2, with a weak D call TRBD1 (5 bases). V lost 5 bases and J 5 bases, leaving 16 bases between the germline ends. In germline, CDR1 is SGHDT, CDR2 YYEEEE. This CDR3 is built from 14 residues. The CDR3: CASRSRDGRYGYTF. CDR3 bases: TGTGCCAGCAGATCCCGGGACGGACGTTATGGCTACACCTTC.

J is TRBJ2-3 and V is TRBV10-1, with 7 bases lining up with TRBD1. The CDR3 totals 15 residues. CDR1 and CDR2 (germline): WNHNN, SYGVQD (reference sequence). V lost 2 bases, J lost 2 bases, and 4 bases stayed unmatched. CDR3 sequence reads: CASSEGQGVTDTQYF. CDR3 DNA: TGCGCCAGCAGTGAGGGGCAGGGGGTCACAGATACGCAGTATTTT.

This chain connects TRBV11-2 to TRBJ1-1; 8 bases are shared with TRBD1. The junction had 14 bases not matched to a gene; V was cut back by 5 bases and J by 6 bases. Looked up from germline, CDR1 is SGHAT and CDR2 is FQNNGV. CDR3 size: 16 residues. CDR3 residues: CASSQGAARGLAEAFF. DNA for the CDR3: TGTGCCAGCAGCCAGGGGGCCGCCAGGGGGCTTGCTGAAGCTTTCTTT.

The J gene is TRBJ2-2, the V gene TRBV6-1; no definite D call. Trimming left V 6 bases short and J 1 base short, with 12 bases between. The CDR3 covers 15 residues. Germline V gene sequence: CDR1 MNHNS, CDR2 SASEGT. The CDR3 here is CASRETAGNTGELFF. CDR3 DNA: TGTGCCAGCAGGGAGACGGCAGGGAACACCGGGGAGCTGTTTTTT.